This entry lists 11 T cell receptor beta chains sequenced from one sample in a study of blood T cell repertoires in COVID-19. This table comes from immunoSEQ multiplex PCR, and its TCRdb copy is limited to in-frame clones, with some not included. The profile shows under 60,000 clones, 90% of them singletons. The sample consisted of peripheral blood. These receptors were taken from a human donor in a cohort sampled during active COVID-19.

This sequence joins TRBV5-1 and TRBJ2-7; 12 nucleotides line up with TRBD2. The CDR3 consists of 15 residues. Trimming removed 4 bases from V and 7 bases from J; junction bases left unmatched: 9. CDR1 and CDR2 (germline): SGHRS, YFSETQ. DNA of the CDR3: TGCGCCAGCAGCCGTTGGACTAGCGGGGCGGAAGAGCAGTACTTC. Translated, it gives CASSRWTSGAEEQYF.

This clone was picked up one time. The genes are TRBV7-6 and TRBJ2-2, with 7 bases fitting TRBD1. The CDR3 has 14 amino acids. The J segment lost 3 bases and the V segment lost 6 bases, leaving 4 bases of the junction unmatched. The germline V gene encodes CDR1 SGHVS and CDR2 FNYEAQ. The CDR3 DNA is TGTGCCAGCAGTGTAGACAGGGACACCGGGGAGCTGTTTTTT. It specifies CASSVDRDTGELFF.

The J gene is TRBJ1-4, the V gene TRBV6-6, with 8 nucleotides matching TRBD1. From germline, CDR1 is MNHNY and CDR2 SVGAGI (reference sequence). The CDR3 loop spans 15 amino acids. The J segment lost 5 bases and the V segment lost 2 bases, leaving 4 bases of the junction unmatched. The CDR3 loop reads CASSYRTGNNEKLFF. In DNA, the CDR3 is TGTGCCAGCAGTTACAGGACAGGGAACAATGAAAAACTGTTTTTT.

This chain uses TRBV6-5 with TRBJ2-7; a weak D match, TRBD2 (5 bases). The CDR3 sequence is 14 residues long. The germline V gene encodes CDR1 MNHEY and CDR2 SVGAGI. Trimming pared 4 bases from V and 1 base from J, leaving 11 bases between. In nucleotides, the CDR3 is TGTGCCAGCAGTTCCAGCGGAAGATCCTACGAGCAGTACTTC. It translates to CASSSSGRSYEQYF.

This chain joins TRBV7-8 and TRBJ2-7; TRBD1 aligns across 7 bases. This CDR3 has 15 amino acids. V lost 3 bases, J lost 2 bases, and 7 bases stayed unmatched. CDR1 and CDR2 (germline): SGHVS, FQNEAQ. The CDR3 sequence is CASSFSPQGAYEQYF. CDR3 nucleotides: TGTGCCAGCAGCTTCAGTCCGCAGGGGGCCTACGAGCAGTACTTC.

V gene TRBV2 combines with J gene TRBJ1-1; D is uncertain. The CDR3 extends over 15 amino acids. In germline, CDR1 is SNHLY, CDR2 FYNNEI. Deletions cut 3 bases from V and 1 base from J, with 12 bases between. The CDR3 region has the DNA TGTGCCAGCAGTGATGGGGTTGGGAGGAACACTGAAGCTTTCTTT. It encodes CASSDGVGRNTEAFF.

The J gene is TRBJ2-5, the V gene TRBV11-2; D perhaps matches TRBD2 (6 bases). This CDR3 contains 13 residues. Germline CDR1 is SGHAT and CDR2 is FQNNGV. V lost 9 bases, J lost 2 bases, and 13 bases lay in between. The CDR3 DNA sequence: TGTGCCAGTTCGACTAGGGTGCAAGAGACCCAGTACTTC. It encodes CASSTRVQETQYF.

This chain uses TRBV11-2 with TRBJ1-4; 9 bases are shared with TRBD1. The CDR3 spans 15 residues. CDR1 is SGHAT, CDR2 FQNNGV, per germline. V lost 4 bases, J lost 7 bases, and 7 bases stayed unmatched. For the CDR3, the DNA is TGTGCCAGCAGCTACCAACAGGGGGCAGCTGAAAAACTGTTTTTT. Translating it yields CASSYQQGAAEKLFF. The full variable domain, rest sourced from reference TRBV11-2 and TRBJ1-4, is EAGVAQSPRYKIIEKRQSVAFWCNPISGHATLYWYQQILGQGPKLLIQFQNNGVVDDSQLPKDRFSAERLKGVDSTLKIQPAKLEDSAVYLCASSYQQGAAEKLFFGSGTQLSVL.

The rearrangement joins TRBV4-2 to TRBJ2-1; D may be TRBD2 (5 bases). V was shortened by 1 base and J by 8 bases, with 15 bases between the two germline ends. The CDR3 length is 15 residues. Per germline, CDR1 LGHNA and CDR2 YNFKEQ. This CDR3 reads CASSQVTLVGYEQFF. The CDR3, as DNA: TGTGCCAGCAGCCAAGTTACACTAGTTGGCTATGAGCAGTTCTTC.

This rearrangement joins TRBV5-1 to TRBJ2-3; 9 nucleotides line up with TRBD2. CDR3 length: 15 amino acids. The J segment lost 6 bases and the V segment lost 4 bases, leaving 9 bases of the junction unmatched. Germline CDR1 reads SGHRS; CDR2 reads YFSETQ. CDR3: CASSLSGRSGDTQYF. The CDR3 nucleotides are TGCGCCAGCAGCCTTAGCGGGAGAAGTGGGGATACGCAGTATTTT.

J is TRBJ2-7 and V is TRBV21-1; TRBD2 is the table's D call, not checked against the DNA. TRBV21-1 is reported as a pseudogene. This CDR3 is built from 17 residues. The CDR3 bases are TGTGCCAGCAGCAAAGGGGTAGCGGGAAGGCTAAAGTACGAGCAGTACTTC. It codes for CASSKGVAGRLKYEQYF.